The present TCR beta chain was sequenced within a study of glioma-infiltrating T cells after dendritic cell vaccination. Time point in this sample: after dendritic cell vaccination, including at tumor progression/relapse. PBMC sampling occurred before vaccination, two weeks after the third dose, and at progression. The data were produced by immunoSEQ multiplex PCR, yet TCRdb's version contains in-frame clones alone and is incomplete. This sample has 100,000 to 120,000 clones, with around 90% found just once. In this sample, this clone turned up a few times. V lost 7 bases to trimming and J lost 9 bases; unmatched junction nucleotides: 3. This CDR3 spans 11 amino acids. Germline loops: CDR1 MGHDK, CDR2 SYGVNS.

The source of this sequence is a human donor with glioblastoma. The input for sequencing was blood, taken after dendritic cell vaccination. The gene calls are TRBV25-1 and TRBJ2-1, with TRBD2 identical over 7 bases. Here the CDR3 reads CASKAGVEQFF. The CDR3 DNA is TGTGCCAGCAAGGCGGGGGTTGAGCAGTTCTTC.